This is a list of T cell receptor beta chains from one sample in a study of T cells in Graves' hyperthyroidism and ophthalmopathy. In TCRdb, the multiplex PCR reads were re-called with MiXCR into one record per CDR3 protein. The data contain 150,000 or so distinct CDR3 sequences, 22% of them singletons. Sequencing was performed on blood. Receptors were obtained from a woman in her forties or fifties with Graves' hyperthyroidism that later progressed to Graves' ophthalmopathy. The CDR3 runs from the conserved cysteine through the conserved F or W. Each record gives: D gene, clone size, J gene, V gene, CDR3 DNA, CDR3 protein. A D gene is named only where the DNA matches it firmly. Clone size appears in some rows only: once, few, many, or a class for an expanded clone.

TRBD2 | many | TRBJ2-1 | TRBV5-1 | TGCGCCAGTGCTTGGACTAGCGGGGGGACAAGGGGTGAGCAGTTCTTC | CASAWTSGGTRGEQFF
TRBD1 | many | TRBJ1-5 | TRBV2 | TGTGCCAGCAGTGATCAGGGGGGTCAGCCCCAGCATTTT | CASSDQGGQPQHF
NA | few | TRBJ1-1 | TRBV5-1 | TGCGCCAGCAGCTTATCGAACACTGAAGCTTTCTTT | CASSLSNTEAFF
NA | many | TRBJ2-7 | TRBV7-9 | TGTGCCAGCAGCCATCTGGGGAAAAACGAGCAGTACTTC | CASSHLGKNEQYF
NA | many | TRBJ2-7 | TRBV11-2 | TGTGCCAGCAGCTTTGGCCCTATCTACGAGCAGTACTTC | CASSFGPIYEQYF
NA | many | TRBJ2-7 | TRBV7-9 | TGTGCCAGCAGCTCCCCCGAGGGGTACTACGAGCAGTACTTC | CASSSPEGYYEQYF
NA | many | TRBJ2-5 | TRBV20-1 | TGCAGTGCTAACAGGGTGCAAGAGACCCAGTACTTC | CSANRVQETQYF
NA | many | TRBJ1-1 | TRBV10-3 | TGTGCCATCAGTGAACGGGATACAAGGACTGAAGCTTTCTTT | CAISERDTRTEAFF
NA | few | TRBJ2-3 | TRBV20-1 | TGCAGTGCTAGAGATTTAGGGAGATCAACAGATACGCAGTATTTT | CSARDLGRSTDTQYF
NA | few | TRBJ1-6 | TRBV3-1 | TGTGCCAGCAGCCGGAGCGGTGGGTCACCCCTCCACTTT | CASSRSGGSPLHF
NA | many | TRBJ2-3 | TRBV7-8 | TGTGCCAGCAGCTTAAGGGCGTACGGCACAGATACGCAGTATTTT | CASSLRAYGTDTQYF
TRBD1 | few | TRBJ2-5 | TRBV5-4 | TGTGCCAGCAGCTCGAGGGGGCGGCAAGAGACCCAGTACTTC | CASSSRGRQETQYF
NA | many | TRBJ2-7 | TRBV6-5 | TGTGCCAGCAGTTACTCGATAAGCGATGGGCAGTACTTC | CASSYSISDGQYF
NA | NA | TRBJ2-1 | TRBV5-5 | TGTGCCAGCAGCCCGGACAGCCAGTCCTACAATGAGCAGTTCTTC | CASSPDSQSYNEQFF
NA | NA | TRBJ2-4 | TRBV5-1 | TGCGCCAGCAGCTTGGCCGGGATCAAAAACATTCAGTACTTC | CASSLAGIKNIQYF
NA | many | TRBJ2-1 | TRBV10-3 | TGTGCCATCAGACCAACTGGACAGAACAATGAGCAGTTCTTC | CAIRPTGQNNEQFF
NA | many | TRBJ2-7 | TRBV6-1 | TGTGCCAGCAGAAGGGGGTACTACGAGCAGTACTTC | CASRRGYYEQYF
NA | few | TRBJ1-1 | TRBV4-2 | TGTGCCAGCAGCCAAGAAAGAGGGGAACAGGGCTGGGTCTTT | CASSQERGEQGWVF
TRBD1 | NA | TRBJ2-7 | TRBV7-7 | TGTGCTAGCAGCCCTACCGGACAGGCCCCCTACGAGCAGTACTTC | CASSPTGQAPYEQYF
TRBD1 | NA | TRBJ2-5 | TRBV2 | TGTGCCAGCAGTGGACAGGGGGCTACGAAACAAGAGACCCAGTACTTC | CASSGQGATKQETQYF
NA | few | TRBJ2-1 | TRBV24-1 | TGTGCCACCAGGCCCGGGGCAGGGAATCGCAATGAGCAGTTCTTC | CATRPGAGNRNEQFF
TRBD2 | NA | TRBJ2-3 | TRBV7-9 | TGTGCCAGCAGCTTCCCGGGACTAGCGGGAGGAGGCACAGATACGCAGTATTTT | CASSFPGLAGGGTDTQYF
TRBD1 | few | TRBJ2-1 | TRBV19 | TGTGCCAGTAGCCCTCCGGGACAGAGAGACAATGAGCAGTTCTTC | CASSPPGQRDNEQFF
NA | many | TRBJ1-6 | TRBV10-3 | TGTGCCATCAGTGAGTCAAGTCAGAATAATTCACCCCTCCACTTT | CAISESSQNNSPLHF
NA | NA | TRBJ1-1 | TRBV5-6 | TGTGCCAGCAGCTTGGGGCCCTTTTCGAACACTGAAGCTTTCTTT | CASSLGPFSNTEAFF
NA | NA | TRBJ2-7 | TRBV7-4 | TGTGCCAGCAGCCCGCCAGTGGGACGGATTTACGAGCAGTACTTC | CASSPPVGRIYEQYF
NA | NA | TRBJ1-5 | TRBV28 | TGTGCCAGCAGCCCCGAGGCGCTAGGGAGCAATCAGCCCCAGCATTTT | CASSPEALGSNQPQHF
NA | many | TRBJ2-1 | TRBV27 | TGTGCCAGCAGTCCCCGGGACTCTAGGATTAATGAGCAGTTCTTC | CASSPRDSRINEQFF
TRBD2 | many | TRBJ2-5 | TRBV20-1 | TGCAGTGCTAGAGATCCCTCAACTAGCGGGAGTTGGGGGGAGGAGACCCAGTACTTC | CSARDPSTSGSWGEETQYF
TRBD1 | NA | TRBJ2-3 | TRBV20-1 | TGCAGTGCTTCGGACAGGGGTATCGCAGATACGCAGTATTTT | CSASDRGIADTQYF
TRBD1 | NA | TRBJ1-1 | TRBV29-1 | TGCAGCGCACGACAGGGGACACGTGAAGCTTTCTTT | CSARQGTREAFF
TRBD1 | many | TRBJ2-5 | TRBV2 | TGTGCCAGCAGTGAAAAGGGACAGGTCGGGACCCAGTACTTC | CASSEKGQVGTQYF
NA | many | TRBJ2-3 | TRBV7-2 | TGTGCCAGCAGCTTAGTACTAGCAGATACGCAGTATTTT | CASSLVLADTQYF
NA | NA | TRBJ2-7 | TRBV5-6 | TGTGCCAGCAGCTTATACGACGAGCAGTACTTC | CASSLYDEQYF
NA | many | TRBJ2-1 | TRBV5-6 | TGTGCCAGCAGCTTGGGACAGCATTACAATGAGCAGTTCTTC | CASSLGQHYNEQFF
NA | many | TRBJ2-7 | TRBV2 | TGTGCCAGCAGTGAAGCGGCGGGCCTTAGGTCCTCCGAGCAGTACTTC | CASSEAAGLRSSEQYF